This T cell receptor beta chain was found in a study of cytomegalovirus exposure and HLA in healthy donors (dated by TCRdb to between 2016 and 2019). Turning to the overall study: An earlier analysis of roughly 610 of the donors reported under 300 Gb of sequence data and 100 million to 120 million unique TCR beta sequences obtained from about 180 million T cells. About 310 gigabases of sequencing data and tens of millions of unique TCR sequences were included in an early release covering roughly 600 HLA-typed donors. Of the 350 to 450 genotyped donors, approximately 80% fell in the genetic ancestry cluster associated with self-reported Caucasian donors. The aim of the study was to test whether cataloging public T cell receptors could identify signatures of past pathogen exposure. The T cell repertoires of some 700 subjects were profiled by immunosequencing and related to cytomegalovirus serostatus. Besides the first cohort of 666 subjects, a separate validation cohort made up of roughly 120 different subjects was used. To predict cytomegalovirus infection status, the study brought together high-throughput TCR immunosequencing, statistical association of individual TCRs with disease status, and machine learning. In a later analysis, previously published TCR beta repertoires from 670 or so donors were re-analyzed and high-resolution HLA genotyping was added so that TCR occurrence patterns could be studied. In the later analysis, no new phenotypic data were used to find candidate immune exposures; instead, reliance was placed on TCR beta sequences and their occurrence across donors. In an earlier analysis of roughly 580 of the donors, high-throughput TCR beta sequencing was used to judge whether each TCR beta V gene segment behaved as functional or pseudogenic. Alongside the repertoire data, information on donor age, sex, ethnicity and CMV serostatus was compiled. A later genetic analysis used genome-wide SNP genotypes for about 65% of the 666 donors, treating that subset as a discovery cohort. Every repertoire in the discovery cohort had been generated on one and the same sequencing platform. HLA typing included class I and class II loci at four-digit resolution. Typing coverage differed by locus: A, B, C, DRB1 and DQB1 were typed in about 629-630 donors, DQA1 in 500 to 550, DPA1 in 600 to 610, and DPB1 in 450 to 490. About 5 DR-DQ haplotypes were handled as single units for association and clustering, since linkage in the cohort was strong. Across roughly 420 genotyped donors of the cohort, an average of approximately 240,000 unique TCR beta nucleotide sequences per donor were sequenced, and roughly 18% of those sequences were non-productive. Study-wide findings and limitations: Some IMGT-functional V segments, including TRBV6-2 and TRBV6-3, could not be told apart with the 87-base-pair reads, so those segments were excluded. This cohort had only TCR beta chains sequenced, and the lack of alpha or paired-chain data limited which features could be detected. Seventeen rarely observed V segments, including chromosome 9 orphons, were excluded from the earlier analysis of a few hundred of the donors because counts were too low. Because HLA typing was missing for some donors at each locus, association tests included only the typed subset. Several of the top co-occurrence clusters appeared to be linked to parvovirus B19, influenza, CMV and Epstein-Barr virus, according to a later analysis. When HLA alleles, especially DR and DQ, strongly co-occurred, TCR associations were difficult to assign to individual alleles. The study gave a list of 150 to 200 TCR beta chains associated with cytomegalovirus. Specific HLA alleles were associated with 15,000 to 20,000 TCR beta sequences at a false discovery rate of 0.05 in a later analysis. The only immune exposure information available for the cohort was CMV serostatus. In a later analysis, most CMV-associated TCR beta chains were found to appear HLA-restricted, with HLA associations seemingly driven largely by CMV exposure. A further reported finding was that TCR beta sequences accurately predicted the HLA-A and HLA-B alleles for most subjects in the first cohort. A later analysis found that TCR association rates varied across HLA loci, with DRB1 alleles showing the most associated TCRs and HLA-C alleles the fewest. In a later analysis, HLA-associated TCR beta chains were found to be more clonally expanded and to have lower generation probabilities than equally common non-associated chains. Linkage disequilibrium might explain the correlated functional status among segregating V segments, but an unknown experimental factor could not be ruled out. A cluster of highly shared sequence variants was judged likely to be a technical artifact of the sequencing pipeline. It was suggested by the authors that the approach could potentially be generalized to other disease states and immunological phenotypes. A later genetic analysis reported fewer N-insertions in productive TCRs among donors in an Asian-associated ancestry cluster than the roughly 650-donor mean. Most TCR sequences were observed very rarely across donors, whereas some public TCRs were present in many individuals. In both the original and validation cohorts, the classifier was reported to diagnose cytomegalovirus status with high specificity and sensitivity. Sequencing depth was assumed to be roughly uniform across donors in the presence/absence analyses, though that assumption may not hold. Broadly in line with IMGT annotations, most TCR beta V segments showed up in productive rearrangements about 87% or about 30% of the time in an earlier analysis of 450 to 750 of the donors. In vitro tests confirmed that a few of the cytomegalovirus-associated TCR beta chains recognize cytomegalovirus antigens. An association between a missense DCLRE1C variant and V-gene and J-gene trimming of TCR beta chains was found in a later genetic analysis and replicated in an independent cohort.

The cohort comprised hundreds of healthy bone marrow donors. All cohort members were sampled while nominally healthy, although unrecorded immune exposures were likely present. The donor tested CMV seronegative and was one of the 352 seronegative cohort members. A peripheral blood sample was provided by each donor, and peripheral blood mononuclear cells were used for TCR beta sequencing. Genomic DNA extraction from the blood cell samples was performed with the Qiagen DNeasy Blood Extraction Kit. About this clone itself: The antigen this receptor binds is unknown. No much larger clone is present one base from it, and per-base qualities are unavailable.

The CDR3 covers 14 residues, taking in both the cysteine and the phenylalanine. Only CDR3 DNA is held: 42 bases, read in frame from base 1. The library was obtained by the immunoSEQ multiplex PCR assay. The multiplex PCR relied on a mix of 60 forward primers for TCR Vbeta segments and 13 reverse primers for TCR Jbeta segments. A multiplex PCR assay on genomic DNA amplified the CDR3 region of rearranged TCR beta genes. On the Illumina HiSeq System, the amplified TCR beta libraries were sequenced as 87-base-pair reads. In the original analysis: Across the roughly 670 repertoires, a later analysis counted roughly 84 million unique TCR beta chains, around 11 million of which were shared by at least two donors. Raw reads were error-corrected and collapsed into unique sequences by a nearest-neighbor algorithm in which closely related sequences were merged to remove PCR and sequencing errors. V, D and J gene segments were assigned by aligning CDR3 sequences to IMGT reference sequences. For a sequence to be retained, a match of at least six nucleotides was required to both a V gene segment and a J gene segment. Rearrangements were classified as productive when the CDR3 lacked stop codons and remained in frame with V and J, and all other rearrangements were classified as non-productive. CDR3 was defined by IMGT convention, running from the second conserved V-encoded cysteine to the conserved J-encoded phenylalanine. The earlier analysis of about 610 of the donors excluded sequences that lacked an unambiguous match to a single V gene segment. An earlier analysis of several hundred of the donors called V segments functional above 56.7% productive rearrangements and segregating when the between-donor standard deviation exceeded 5%. A statistical classification framework was built for diagnosing cytomegalovirus status from the catalog of TCR beta chain sequences. In a later analysis, TCR nucleotide sequences were compared against IMGT/GENE-DB human TR gene sequences so that V and J genes could be assigned. The TCRdist pipeline was used in a later analysis to assign CDR3 sequences and most-parsimonious VDJ recombination scenarios. A later analysis defined each TCR beta chain by its CDR3 amino acid sequence plus V-gene family, and excluded reads lacking a unique V-gene family. A later analysis removed several hundred highly shared, low-generation-probability nucleotide sequences to deal with suspected cross-contamination and a sequencing artifact. For each public chain, a later analysis derived a clonal expansion index from normalized ranks of inferred template counts within each repertoire. In a later analysis, generation probabilities were computed with a VDJ recombination model fitted to out-of-frame rearrangements, and the resulting probabilities were checked against IGoR. Hypergeometric tests were used in a later analysis to score TCR-TCR, TCR-HLA and TCR-CMV co-occurrence, with a repertoire-size bias correction applied to the TCR pairs. False discovery rates were estimated in a later analysis by permuting HLA or CMV assignments 20 times. In a later analysis, co-occurring TCRs were grouped using DBSCAN, and TCRdist sequence similarity was added for clustering within HLA-allele-positive subsets. Repertoires with fewer than 30,000 or more than 120,000 public chains were left out of co-occurrence clustering, as were about five repertoires with anomalous nucleotide sharing. TCRdb mirrors the immuneACCESS table, restricted to in-frame sequences. Some clones are absent from its copies; in checked studies, under half trace to an unresolved V gene, and the reason for the others is unknown. That table supplies the V and J calls and clone size; D and trimming were determined from the DNA. In this sample the table shows about 93,000 clones, roughly 79% of which occur a single time. Of the sample, under 0.75% falls within the top ten clones.

The V and J segments used are TRBV21-1 and TRBJ1-2; the D call of TRBD1 is as the table states it, not checked on the DNA. TRBV21-1 is tagged as a pseudogene. Sequencing was performed on PBMCs. The receptor's source is a man aged 25 to 40 in good health and CMV-seronegative. The CDR3 protein: CASSRQGKGYGYTF. At the DNA level, the sequence is TGTGCCAGCAGCCGACAGGGTAAGGGCTATGGCTACACCTTC.